The clone carrying this TCR beta chain was detected only once. The CDR3 is made up of 19 amino acids. The V and J ends lost 1 base and 1 base respectively, with 17 bases between them. Germline CDR1 is SGHVS and CDR2 is FQNEAQ. The data stem from a study of cytomegalovirus exposure and HLA in healthy donors. Turning to the study itself: Earlier results showed 117 million unique TCR beta sequences derived from some 180 million T cells.

The PCR had 60 Vbeta and 13 Jbeta primers. The assay was immunoSEQ multiplex PCR, and TCRdb's table has in-frame clones only and misses some. The sample has 45,000 to 65,000 clones, over 80% seen once. The chain joins TRBV7-8 to TRBJ2-6; D possibly corresponds to TRBD1 (6 bases). The receptor comes from a man younger than 45 in good health and CMV-seronegative. The sequencing sample was made of PBMCs. CDR3 sequence reads: CASSLGGPGGNSGANVLTF. For the CDR3, the DNA is TGTGCCAGCAGCTTAGGTGGTCCTGGGGGCAATTCTGGGGCCAACGTCCTGACTTTC.